The entry below describes one T cell receptor (beta chain). Antigen unknown. The entry originates in a study of graft-versus-host responses after intestinal transplantation. The length of the CDR3 is 15 residues. V gave up 1 base and J gave up 4 bases, with 12 bases separating them. Germline V gene lookup returns CDR1 SGDLS and CDR2 YYNGEE. Only in-frame clones appear in the TCRdb table, and some are missing; sequencing was by immunoSEQ multiplex PCR. The sample holds tens of thousands of clones, 85% to 95% seen once. This receptor was taken from a human donor who received an intestinal transplant. The specimen comprised unstimulated CD8+ T cells sorted from spleen or lymph node cells, sampled before intestinal transplant. The rearrangement links TRBV9 to TRBJ2-1, with TRBD1 as a possible D gene (5 bases). CDR3 nucleotides: TGTGCCAGCAGCGTAACTGGGGCCATATACAATGAGCAGTTCTTC. This gives the protein CASSVTGAIYNEQFF.